Listed below are T cell receptor beta chains from one sample, sequenced in a study of shared clonotypes between healthy human individuals. Sequencing was performed with immunoSEQ multiplex PCR; in TCRdb, only in-frame clones are kept and a portion is missing. The sample lists more than 850,000 clones, approximately 80% seen once, with roughly 0.56% in the top ten. The specimen was memory CD4+ T cells from PBMCs. The receptor source for this set is a man aged 18 to 35 in good health. Some clones in this sample may be carry-over from other donors' samples. The CDR3 runs from the conserved cysteine through the conserved F or W. A D gene is named only where the DNA matches it firmly. Clone size, where shown, is once, few, many, or a class for clones that have expanded.

D gene: NA
V gene: TRBV2
J gene: TRBJ2-1
clone size: NA
CDR3 DNA: TGTGCCAGCAGTAAGACTACCTACAATGAGCAGTTCTTC
CDR3 protein: CASSKTTYNEQFF

D gene: TRBD2
V gene: TRBV15
J gene: TRBJ2-7
clone size: NA
CDR3 DNA: TGTGCCACCAGCAGAGATCCGGCTAGCGGGAGGGTCGAGCAGTACTTC
CDR3 protein: CATSRDPASGRVEQYF

D gene: TRBD1
V gene: TRBV5-1
J gene: TRBJ2-1
clone size: NA
CDR3 DNA: TGCGCCAGCAGCTGGGGGACAGATCCTTGGGTCAATGAGCAGTTCTTC
CDR3 protein: CASSWGTDPWVNEQFF

D gene: NA
V gene: TRBV2
J gene: TRBJ2-5
clone size: NA
CDR3 DNA: TGTGCCAGCAGTGTTCTAGTTCAAGAGACCCAGTACTTC
CDR3 protein: CASSVLVQETQYF

D gene: NA
V gene: TRBV5-4
J gene: TRBJ2-3
clone size: once
CDR3 DNA: TGTGCCAGCAGCTATACCGGGTCACGCACAGATACGCAGTATTTT
CDR3 protein: CASSYTGSRTDTQYF

D gene: TRBD2
V gene: TRBV7-2
J gene: TRBJ2-2
clone size: NA
CDR3 DNA: TGTGCCAGCCCCCTGAGGACTAGCGTGAACACCGGGGAGCTGTTTTTT
CDR3 protein: CASPLRTSVNTGELFF

D gene: NA
V gene: TRBV19
J gene: TRBJ1-1
clone size: few
CDR3 DNA: TGTGCCGTTCGATTTGGAAACACTGAAGCTTTCTTT
CDR3 protein: CAVRFGNTEAFF

D gene: TRBD2
V gene: TRBV7-9
J gene: TRBJ2-7
clone size: NA
CDR3 DNA: TGTGCCAGCAGGGAGGGGAGGGATTACGAGCAGTACTTC
CDR3 protein: CASREGRDYEQYF

D gene: TRBD2
V gene: TRBV7-6
J gene: TRBJ2-2
clone size: NA
CDR3 DNA: TGTGCCAGCAGCTTAGAGGCGACTAGCGAGAACACCGGGGAGCTGTTTTTT
CDR3 protein: CASSLEATSENTGELFF

D gene: NA
V gene: TRBV7-2
J gene: TRBJ1-1
clone size: NA
CDR3 DNA: TGTGCCAGCAGCTGGACACGGAGGAGGTCTGAAGCTTTCTTT
CDR3 protein: CASSWTRRRSEAFF

D gene: NA
V gene: TRBV4-1
J gene: TRBJ2-6
clone size: NA
CDR3 DNA: TGCGCCAGCAGCCCCAGGGCAGGGATCTCTGGGGCCAACGTCCTGACTTTC
CDR3 protein: CASSPRAGISGANVLTF